One and the same sample provided the 23 T cell receptor beta chains below, sequenced in a study of beta chain features in type 1 diabetes. General study findings and limits: TCRB CDR3s from Type 1 diabetes patients were moderately but significantly shorter in all four CD4+ subsets.

Isolated RNA was reverse transcribed in full, so expressed TCRB transcripts were sequenced. Profiling relied on immunoSEQ multiplex PCR, and the TCRdb table lists in-frame clones only, not all of them. The sample lists approximately 730,000 clones; 13% were seen once. Their antigens remain unidentified. Input material: naive CD4+ T cells from blood. The receptors come from a man aged 18 to 30 with type 1 diabetes.

The chain combines TRBV7-9 with TRBJ2-3; D is uncertain. This CDR3 comprises 13 residues. Trimming removed 0 bases from V and 3 bases from J, with 4 bases in between. Per germline, CDR1 SEHNR and CDR2 FQNEAQ (reference sequence). CDR3 nucleotide sequence: TGTGCCAGCAGCTTAGCGCTAACAGATACGCAGTATTTT. This codes for CASSLALTDTQYF.

The genes are TRBV18 and TRBJ2-5; D is unclear. Trimming pared 6 bases from V and 4 bases from J, leaving 9 bases between. Germline V gene sequence: CDR1 KGHSH, CDR2 LQKENI. There are 12 residues in the CDR3. CDR3 DNA sequence: TGTGCCAGCTCGACCGGGTCAGAGACCCAGTACTTC. It is translated as CASSTGSETQYF.

The chain's CDR3 is CASRREPPETQYF. The CDR3 nucleotides are TGTGCCAGCAGACGGGAACCCCCGGAGACCCAGTACTTC. The chain couples TRBV6-1 to TRBJ2-5, with a possible D match to TRBD2 (5 bases). The length of the CDR3 is 13 residues. CDR1 is MNHNS and CDR2 is SASEGT in the germline V gene. The germline V and J ends were trimmed by 6 bases and 5 bases, with 13 bases remaining between them.

In its sample, this clone was seen a few times. This rearrangement joins TRBV14 to TRBJ2-7, with D possibly being TRBD1 (5 bases). V gave up 4 bases and J gave up 3 bases, with 13 bases separating them. Germline assignment: CDR1 SGHDN and CDR2 FVKESK. The length of the CDR3 is 14 residues. The CDR3 spells CASSRSGLRYEQYF. The CDR3 DNA reads TGTGCCAGCAGCCGGTCAGGGTTGCGCTACGAGCAGTACTTC.

The gene calls are TRBV6-5 and TRBJ1-1; D is possibly TRBD1 (5 bases). This CDR3 is 16 amino acids long. Germline CDR1 and CDR2: MNHEY and SVGAGI. Between the trimmed V and J ends, which lost 2 bases and 0 bases, there was a span of 13 bases. The CDR3: CASSYRGGSMNTEAFF. The CDR3 nucleotides read TGTGCCAGCAGTTACAGGGGTGGGAGCATGAACACTGAAGCTTTCTTT.

This clone was seen only a few times. The V and J genes are TRBV15 and TRBJ2-1, with a tentative D call TRBD2 (6 bases). With 0 bases removed from V and 10 bases from J, the gap between germline ends came to 10 bases. Germline CDR1 reads LNHNV; CDR2 reads YYDKDF (reference sequence). The CDR3 contains 13 residues. CDR3 loop: CATSRDLGGEQFF. CDR3 bases: TGTGCCACCAGCAGAGATCTAGGAGGGGAGCAGTTCTTC.

The chain couples TRBV5-1 to TRBJ2-5, with 9 bases aligning to TRBD1. V was clipped by 3 bases and J by 1 base; unmatched bases: 4. CDR1 and CDR2 from the germline V gene are SGHRS and YFSETQ. The CDR3 extends over 15 amino acids. The CDR3 is CASSSMTGGQETQYF. The CDR3 nucleotides are TGCGCCAGCAGCTCAATGACAGGGGGCCAAGAGACCCAGTACTTC.

This clone was found a few times. The V call is TRBV5-1, the J call TRBJ1-1; 8 bases fit TRBD1. CDR1 and CDR2 (germline): SGHRS, YFSETQ. The CDR3 has 14 residues. The trim removed 4 bases at V and 1 base at J, leaving 3 bases unmatched. The CDR3, as DNA: TGCGCCAGCAGCACGGGACAGGAGAACACTGAAGCTTTCTTT. Encoded protein: CASSTGQENTEAFF.

The table lists this clone with a few counts. The rearrangement links TRBV15 to TRBJ2-2, with D tentatively TRBD1 (6 bases). V was cut by 2 bases and J by 6 bases, with 16 bases left in between. This CDR3 has 16 residues. The germline V gene encodes CDR1 LNHNV and CDR2 YYDKDF (reference sequence). The CDR3 nucleotides are TGTGCCACCAGCAGAACATGGACAGCCAACGCCGGGGAGCTGTTTTTT. It yields the protein CATSRTWTANAGELFF.

The rearrangement joins TRBV7-9 to TRBJ1-2; D ambiguous. This CDR3 region has 15 residues. The V gene lost 1 base and the J gene lost 4 bases, with 13 bases spanning the gap. Per the germline V gene, CDR1 is SEHNR and CDR2 is FQNEAQ (reference sequence). The DNA for the CDR3 is TGTGCCAGCAGCTTAGATCTCGGCTGGGGCTATGGCTACACCTTC. It encodes CASSLDLGWGYGYTF.

This clone appeared a few times. This chain links TRBV7-6 with TRBJ1-1; D is unresolved. V lost 5 bases, J lost 3 bases, and 16 bases lay in between. CDR3 length: 15 residues. Germline CDR1 reads SGHVS; CDR2 reads FNYEAQ. Here the CDR3 reads CASSHPWSKDTEAFF. CDR3 nucleotides: TGTGCCAGCAGCCACCCTTGGTCCAAAGACACTGAAGCTTTCTTT.

This clone was observed a handful of times. The V call is TRBV6-1, the J call TRBJ1-1; 7 positions match TRBD1. The V segment lost 5 bases and the J segment 7 bases; nucleotides outside the gene matches: 7. CDR1 MNHNS and CDR2 SASEGT come from the germline V gene. CDR3 size: 13 residues. The CDR3 spells CASSPQGDHEAFF. The CDR3 DNA follows: TGTGCCAGCAGTCCCCAGGGGGATCATGAAGCTTTCTTT.

This clone came up a few times. The V and J genes are TRBV19 and TRBJ2-5; TRBD2 agrees at 8 bases. Germline assignment: CDR1 LNHDA and CDR2 SQIVND (reference sequence). The CDR3 is made up of 15 amino acids. V lost 7 bases to trimming and J lost 2 bases; unmatched junction nucleotides: 9. This chain's CDR3 is CASTKRGRDQETQYF. CDR3 bases: TGTGCCAGTACGAAGCGGGGGAGGGATCAAGAGACCCAGTACTTC.

The chain recombines TRBV9 with TRBJ2-3; 7 bases are a match to TRBD1. The CDR3 spans 14 residues. The germline V gene encodes CDR1 SGDLS and CDR2 YYNGEE. Trimming cost V 0 bases and J 4 bases; bases outside gene matches: 2. The DNA for the CDR3 is TGTGCCAGCAGCGTAGGAGGGGGCGCAGATACGCAGTATTTT. It is translated as CASSVGGGADTQYF.

The chain employs TRBV9 and TRBJ1-2, with D perhaps TRBD1 (5 bases). The V end lost 0 bases, the J end lost 6 bases, and 9 bases lay between the germline ends. This CDR3 contains 13 residues. Looked up from germline, CDR1 is SGDLS and CDR2 is YYNGEE. The CDR3 is CASSVDGGNGYTF. The CDR3 nucleotides read TGTGCCAGCAGCGTAGATGGGGGGAATGGCTACACCTTC.

This chain links TRBV25-1 with TRBJ1-2, with D hard to call. There are 13 residues in the CDR3. Per the germline V gene, CDR1 is MGHDK and CDR2 is SYGVNS. V dropped 4 bases and J dropped 8 bases, with 14 bases sitting between them. The CDR3 spells CASSVEGFGGYTF. The CDR3 region has the DNA TGTGCCAGCAGTGTTGAGGGTTTCGGAGGCTACACCTTC.

This clone was seen more than once but under ten times. V gene TRBV4-2 combines with J gene TRBJ1-4; weak D call: TRBD1 (5 bases). CDR3 length: 16 residues. CDR1 and CDR2 from the germline V gene are LGHNA and YNFKEQ. V lost 1 base, J lost 4 bases, and 13 bases lay in between. The CDR3 sequence: CASSQGGAESNEKLFF. CDR3 in DNA: TGTGCCAGCAGCCAAGGAGGGGCTGAAAGTAATGAAAAACTGTTTTTT.

The chain couples TRBV13 to TRBJ1-3; perhaps TRBD1 as D (5 bases). Germline V gene lookup returns CDR1 PRHDT and CDR2 FYEKMQ (reference sequence). V dropped 7 bases and J dropped 7 bases, with 17 bases sitting between them. The length of the CDR3 is 14 residues. Here the CDR3 reads CASTIGGLRNTIYF. The CDR3 DNA reads as TGTGCCAGCACCATTGGGGGACTCCGGAACACCATATATTTT.

The chain carries TRBV2 and TRBJ1-4; tentatively, D is TRBD1 (5 bases). Per the germline V gene, CDR1 is SNHLY and CDR2 is FYNNEI. V was pared by 10 bases and J by 4 bases, with 13 bases between. The CDR3 totals 13 residues. This CDR3 is CATHRDHNEKLFF. The CDR3 region has the DNA TGTGCCACCCACCGGGACCATAATGAAAAACTGTTTTTT. Filled out from reference TRBV2 and TRBJ1-4, the complete variable domain reads EPEVTQTPSHQVTQMGQEVILRCVPISNHLYFYWYRQILGQKVEFLVSFYNNEISEKSEIFDDQFSVERPDGSNFTLKIRSTKLEDSAMYFCATHRDHNEKLFFGSGTQLSVL.

The chain has TRBV7-2 and TRBJ2-3; 7 nucleotides match TRBD2. The CDR3 has 14 residues. Looked up from germline, CDR1 is SGHTA and CDR2 is FQGNSA. Germline trimming cut 8 bases from V and 0 bases from J; bases unmatched to any gene: 5. CDR3 DNA: TGTGCCAGCCGGGGGAGGGTGAGCACAGATACGCAGTATTTT. Protein product: CASRGRVSTDTQYF.

This clone was recorded a few times. The chain joins TRBV6-5 to TRBJ1-1; 8 nucleotides align to TRBD1. The CDR3 loop spans 15 amino acids. The V gene end was trimmed by 5 bases and the J gene end by 4 bases; junction bases not matched to a gene: 9. Germline CDR1 and CDR2: MNHEY and SVGAGI. CDR3 protein: CASSPVTGAITEAFF. DNA of the CDR3: TGTGCCAGCAGTCCGGTGACAGGGGCGATCACTGAAGCTTTCTTT.

The chain links TRBV30 to TRBJ2-4, with 7 nucleotides matching TRBD1. The CDR3 is made up of 14 amino acids. V gave up 1 base and J gave up 1 base; unmatched junction bases: 1. Germline CDR1 reads GTSNPN; CDR2 reads SVGIG (reference sequence). The chain's CDR3 is CAWSATGAKNIQYF. The CDR3 DNA reads as TGTGCCTGGAGTGCGACAGGGGCCAAAAACATTCAGTACTTC.

The chain recombines TRBV30 with TRBJ1-6, with D hard to call. The germline V gene encodes CDR1 GTSNPN and CDR2 SVGIG (reference sequence). Trimming pared 8 bases from V and 7 bases from J, leaving 15 bases between. CDR3 size: 13 residues. CDR3 DNA: TGTGCCCTGGCAACTGCGGGGAATTCACCCCTCCACTTT. Translation: CALATAGNSPLHF.